Listed here are 2 T cell receptor beta chains from one sample, sequenced in a study of T-cell reconstitution after alpha-beta-depleted transplantation in children (dated by TCRdb to the mid-2010s). Library prep was done by PCR. The instrument was an Illumina HiSeq 2500. TCR library preparation used molecular barcoding, with unique molecular identifiers applied to normalize quantification of the TCRbeta repertoire. TCRdb trimmed public reads at Q25 via fastp, called clones via MiXCR and kept in-frame beta chains. When rows share a CDR3 protein, they turn into one entry using the most common DNA and genes. Recorded for this sample are 260,000 or so distinct CDR3 sequences; around 12% of them occurred a single time. The ten largest clonotypes hold over 2.5% of the sample. The sequenced sample was PBMCs from the stem cell graft donor, obtained from the stem cell graft. All receptors derive from a human donor who donated a stem cell graft to a child with acute lymphoblastic leukemia.

This clonotype showed up many times. The V gene is TRBV28, the J gene TRBJ2-1, with 7 bases lining up with TRBD1. CDR3 length: 15 residues. Germline CDR1 reads MDHEN; CDR2 reads SYDVKM. V trimming: 7 bases; J trimming: 3 bases; junction bases outside the gene matches: 9. The CDR3 here is CASNLRGQFYNEQFF. The CDR3 DNA sequence: TGTGCCAGCAACCTTAGGGGACAGTTCTACAATGAGCAGTTCTTC.

This clonotype has at least ten counts. The gene calls are TRBV4-2 and TRBJ2-1, with 8 bases fitting TRBD1. The CDR3 sequence is 16 residues long. Germline loops: CDR1 LGHNA, CDR2 YNFKEQ. With V trimmed by 3 bases and J by 2 bases, 6 bases remained unmatched. Here the CDR3 DNA reads TGTGCCAGCAGCCACCTCAGGGGGCTCCCCTACAATGAGCAGTTCTTC. It codes for CASSHLRGLPYNEQFF.